This T cell receptor (beta chain) was identified during a study of shared clonotypes between healthy human individuals. CD4+ cells yielded CD45RA+ naive and CD45RA-negative memory subsets. The CDR3 has 16 residues. Germline values: CDR1 SGHTA, CDR2 FQGNSA. Between the trimmed V and J ends, which lost 1 base and 1 base, there was a span of 10 bases. In its sample, this clone was seen once. Sequenced by immunoSEQ multiplex PCR; TCRdb stores in-frame clones only, minus some. The sample shows 2 million to 2.5 million clones, 93% of them seen only once. The sequence was obtained from a man between 18 and 29 years old in good health. Some clones in this sample may be carry-over from other donors' samples. The chain has TRBV7-2 and TRBJ2-2, with unresolved D. The specimen sequenced was naive CD4+ T cells from PBMCs. The sample's subset: CD45RA+ positively selected. The CDR3 is CASSLGAGRNTGELFF. As DNA, the CDR3 is TGTGCCAGCAGCTTAGGGGCAGGCCGGAACACCGGGGAGCTGTTTTTT. Together with reference TRBV7-2 and TRBJ2-2, the CDR3 gives the full variable domain: GAGVSQSPSNKVTEKGKDVELRCDPISGHTALYWYRQSLGQGLEFLIYFQGNSAPDKSGLPSDRFSAERTGGSVSTLTIQRTQQEDSAVYLCASSLGAGRNTGELFFGEGSRLTVL.